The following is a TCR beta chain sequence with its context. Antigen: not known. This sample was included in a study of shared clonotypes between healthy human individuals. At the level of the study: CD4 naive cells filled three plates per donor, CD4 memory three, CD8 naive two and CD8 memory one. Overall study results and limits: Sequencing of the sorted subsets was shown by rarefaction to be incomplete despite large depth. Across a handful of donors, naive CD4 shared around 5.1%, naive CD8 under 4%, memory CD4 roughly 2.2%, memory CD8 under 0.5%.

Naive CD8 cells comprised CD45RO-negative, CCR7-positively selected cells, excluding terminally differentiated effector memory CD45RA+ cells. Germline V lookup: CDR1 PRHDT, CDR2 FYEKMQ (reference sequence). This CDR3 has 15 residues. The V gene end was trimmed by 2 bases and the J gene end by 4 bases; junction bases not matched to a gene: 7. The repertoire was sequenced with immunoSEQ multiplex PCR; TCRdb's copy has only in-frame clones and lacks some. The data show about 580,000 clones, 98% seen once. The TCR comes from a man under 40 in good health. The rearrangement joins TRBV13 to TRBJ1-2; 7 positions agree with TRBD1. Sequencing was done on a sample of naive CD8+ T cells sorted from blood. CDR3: CASSLKGGQAYGYTF. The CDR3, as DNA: TGTGCCAGCAGCTTAAAAGGAGGACAGGCCTATGGCTACACCTTC.